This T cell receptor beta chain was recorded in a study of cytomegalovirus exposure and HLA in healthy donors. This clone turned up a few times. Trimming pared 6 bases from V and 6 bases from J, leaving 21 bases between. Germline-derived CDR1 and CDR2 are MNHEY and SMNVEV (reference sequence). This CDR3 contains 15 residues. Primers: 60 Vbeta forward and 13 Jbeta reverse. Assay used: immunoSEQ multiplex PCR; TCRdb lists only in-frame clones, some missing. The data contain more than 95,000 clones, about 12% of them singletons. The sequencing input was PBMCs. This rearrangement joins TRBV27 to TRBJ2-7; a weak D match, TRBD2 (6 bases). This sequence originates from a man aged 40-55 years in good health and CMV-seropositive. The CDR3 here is CASSPTQANSGEQYF. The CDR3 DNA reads TGTGCCAGCAGCCCTACCCAGGCGAATAGCGGCGAGCAGTACTTC.